Below, one T cell receptor (beta chain) is given with its context. The data belong to a study of CD8+CD57+ T cells in acquired aplastic anemia. Overall study: On average, sorted CD4+ and CD8+ cells gave around 3.3 ug of DNA.

Both TCR beta VDJ combination and CDR3 sequence profiling were carried out. Genomic DNA was the template for this profiling. Using its own MiXCR run on the reads, TCRdb lists one record per CDR3 protein. The sample yields hundreds of thousands of distinct CDR3 sequences, 55% to 75% seen once. This sequence was found in a human donor in good health, serving as a control. Sequencing used sorted CD4+, CD8+, or CD8+CD57+ T cells (not recorded which) from PBMCs.

CDR3 nucleotides: TGCAGTGTTAGCAAAAGCTCCTACGAGCAGTACTTC. It yields the protein CSVSKSSYEQYF. The rearrangement uses TRBV20-1 and TRBJ2-7; no clear D gene. CDR3 length: 12 residues. Trimming shortened V by 7 bases and J by 0 bases, and 10 bases separated the two germline ends. The V gene's germline CDR1 is DFQATT and CDR2 SNEGSKA (reference sequence).